Below are 18 T cell receptor beta chains sequenced from a single sample in a study of blood T cells in healthy people across ages. Next came a second PCR, run for about 7 to 12 cycles, which used a sample-barcoded 5' primer along with a J-beta primer mix. TCRdb re-derived calls from the 5' RACE reads in MiXCR, one entry per CDR3 protein. The table shows fewer than 2,000,000 distinct CDR3 sequences, with roughly 43% occurring only once. The sequenced sample consisted of blood. Receptors were obtained from a human donor in good health.

The CDR3 region is CASSFSSSPLHF. As DNA, the CDR3 is TGTGCCAGCAGCTTCTCTAGTTCACCCCTCCACTTT. The chain couples TRBV7-8 to TRBJ1-6; the D is unclear. CDR1 and CDR2 (germline): SGHVS, FQNEAQ. The V end lost 3 bases, the J end lost 9 bases, and 6 bases lay between the germline ends. This CDR3 is 12 amino acids long. The full variable domain, its missing parts supplied by reference TRBV7-8 and TRBJ1-6, is GAGVSQSPRYKVAKRGQDVALRCDPISGHVSLFWYQQALGQGPEFLTYFQNEAQLDKSGLPSDRFFAERPEGSVSTLKIQRTQQEDSAVYLCASSFSSSPLHFGNGTRLTVT.

This clonotype was picked up a small number of times. The chain couples TRBV6-2 or TRBV6-3 to TRBJ2-7, with unresolved D. Between the trimmed V and J ends, which lost 10 bases and 0 bases, there was a span of 10 bases. Germline assignment: CDR1 MNHEY and CDR2 SVGEGT. The CDR3 spans 12 residues. The CDR3 loop reads CATADNSYEQYF. In nucleotides, the CDR3 is TGTGCCACGGCAGACAACTCCTACGAGCAGTACTTC.

The J gene is TRBJ2-3, the V gene TRBV4-3; a weak D match, TRBD2 (6 bases). V lost 3 bases, J lost 2 bases, and 12 bases lay in between. Looked up from germline, CDR1 is LGHNA and CDR2 is YSLEER. The CDR3 runs 15 residues. This chain's CDR3 is CASSQRTINTDTQYF. The CDR3 nucleotides read TGCGCCAGCAGCCAGAGGACTATCAACACAGATACGCAGTATTTT.

This clonotype has a count of ten or more. V and J are TRBV12-3 or TRBV12-4 and TRBJ2-1; perhaps TRBD2 as D (6 bases). V lost 8 bases, J lost 2 bases, and 13 bases lay in between. The CDR3 contains 14 residues. The DNA for the CDR3 is TGTGCCAGCTCACCTTCGGGGGCCTACAATGAGCAGTTCTTC. This codes for CASSPSGAYNEQFF.

This clonotype was counted between two and nine times. This sequence joins TRBV28 and TRBJ2-7; TRBD1 agrees at 7 bases. V gave up 7 bases and J gave up 2 bases; unmatched junction bases: 8. This CDR3 has 14 amino acids. Germline V gene sequence: CDR1 MDHEN, CDR2 SYDVKM. The CDR3 reads CASIPTGSTYEQYF. The CDR3 bases are TGTGCCAGCATCCCGACAGGGTCGACCTACGAGCAGTACTTC.

This clonotype turned up a few times. The V and J genes are TRBV3-1 and TRBJ2-3, with no clear D. The CDR3 runs to 13 residues. The germline V and J ends were trimmed by 3 bases and 4 bases, with 8 bases remaining between them. CDR1 and CDR2 from the germline V gene are LGHDT and YNNKEL (reference sequence). CDR3 sequence: CASSQATSDTQYF. CDR3 DNA: TGTGCCAGCAGCCAGGCTACCTCAGATACGCAGTATTTT.

The rearrangement joins TRBV5-1 to TRBJ2-3; 8 positions agree with TRBD1. V trimming: 0 bases; J trimming: 5 bases; junction bases outside the gene matches: 8. Germline V CDR1 and CDR2: SGHRS, YFSETQ. The CDR3 consists of 16 residues. This CDR3 reads CASSLGRAGTGDTQYF. CDR3 sequence (DNA): TGCGCCAGCAGCTTGGGGAGAGCCGGGACAGGAGATACGCAGTATTTT.

This chain uses TRBV3-1 with TRBJ2-3; a weak D match, TRBD1 (6 bases). Germline V gene data show CDR1 as LGHDT and CDR2 as YNNKEL (reference sequence). Deletions cut 0 bases from V and 2 bases from J, with 18 bases between. The CDR3 has 18 residues. CDR3: CASSQDWATGFYTDTQYF. Here the CDR3 DNA reads TGTGCCAGCAGCCAAGATTGGGCCACAGGGTTTTACACAGATACGCAGTATTTT.

The gene calls are TRBV6-2 or TRBV6-3 and TRBJ1-5; D not resolved. CDR1 and CDR2 (germline): MNHEY, SVGEGT. Trimming removed 7 bases at V and 1 base at J, with 14 bases between. The CDR3 length is 15 residues. Here the CDR3 reads CASNIAGFSNQPQHF. CDR3 nucleotide sequence: TGTGCCAGCAATATCGCGGGGTTCAGCAATCAGCCCCAGCATTTT.

The chain recombines TRBV19 with TRBJ1-2, with 12 bases that match TRBD1. CDR3 length: 13 amino acids. Germline trimming cut 7 bases from V and 8 bases from J; bases unmatched to any gene: 5. Germline-derived CDR1 and CDR2 are LNHDA and SQIVND (reference sequence). The CDR3 DNA is TGTGCCAGTATGGGACAGGGGGCTCTAGGCTACACCTTC. This encodes CASMGQGALGYTF. The complete variable domain, with remaining parts taken from reference TRBV19 and TRBJ1-2, reads DGGITQSPKYLFRKEGQNVTLSCEQNLNHDAMYWYRQDPGQGLRLIYYSQIVNDFQKGDIAEGYSVSREKKESFPLTVTSAQKNPTAFYLCASMGQGALGYTFGSGTRLTVV.

J is TRBJ1-1 and V is TRBV6-4; D is unclear. From germline, CDR1 is MRHNA and CDR2 SNTAGT. Between the trimmed V and J ends, which lost 0 bases and 1 base, there was a span of 18 bases. The CDR3 spans 18 residues. For the CDR3, the DNA is TGTGCCAGCAGTGACTCCACGCGGCGCCGGCGCCCGAACACTGAAGCTTTCTTT. Its protein product is CASSDSTRRRRPNTEAFF.

The chain uses TRBV20-1 and TRBJ2-6; D unclear. This CDR3 contains 16 residues. V was trimmed by 3 bases and J by 0 bases, leaving 12 bases between them. Germline loops: CDR1 DFQATT, CDR2 SNEGSKA (reference sequence). CDR3 loop: CSASNQIYSGANVLTF. The CDR3 nucleotides read TGCAGTGCTAGCAACCAAATTTACTCTGGGGCCAACGTCCTGACTTTC.

The sample holds a few counts of this clonotype. The chain links TRBV7-3 to TRBJ2-1; 13 bases map to TRBD2. The CDR3 extends over 15 amino acids. J gave up 9 bases and V 2 bases, and 4 bases lay outside the gene matches. Germline CDR1 reads SGHTA; CDR2 reads FQGTGA. The CDR3 is CASSLGLAGDTEQFF. CDR3 nucleotides: TGTGCCAGCAGCTTAGGACTAGCGGGGGATACTGAGCAGTTCTTC.

This CDR3 reads CATSRDPGTGANVLTF. For the CDR3, the DNA is TGTGCCACCAGCAGAGATCCAGGAACCGGGGCCAACGTCCTGACTTTC. The chain combines TRBV15 with TRBJ2-6; D is ambiguous. CDR1 and CDR2 (germline): LNHNV, YYDKDF (reference sequence). This CDR3 is 16 amino acids long. The ends were cut back, 0 bases at V and 4 bases at J, with 10 bases in the middle. The full variable domain, rest sourced from reference TRBV15 and TRBJ2-6, is DAMVIQNPRYQVTQFGKPVTLSCSQTLNHNVMYWYQQKSSQAPKLLFHYYDKDFNNEADTPDNFQSRRPNTSFCFLDIRSPGLGDTAMYLCATSRDPGTGANVLTFGAGSRLTVL.

The chain couples TRBV5-1 to TRBJ2-1; the D gene is possibly TRBD1 (6 bases). The CDR3 has 15 residues. Germline V gene sequence: CDR1 SGHRS, CDR2 YFSETQ. The germline V and J ends were trimmed by 0 bases and 9 bases, with 16 bases remaining between them. This chain's CDR3 is CASSLATDRTGEQFF. CDR3 nucleotides: TGCGCCAGCAGCTTGGCAACTGACAGGACTGGTGAGCAGTTCTTC.

The chain is built from TRBV5-1 and TRBJ2-1, with a possible D match to TRBD2 (6 bases). The CDR3 runs to 15 residues. Germline CDR1 is SGHRS and CDR2 is YFSETQ. Between the trimmed V and J ends, which lost 2 bases and 8 bases, there was a span of 17 bases. The CDR3 loop is CASSFEKGLADEQFF. CDR3 DNA: TGCGCCAGCAGCTTCGAAAAGGGTTTAGCGGATGAGCAGTTCTTC.

The J gene is TRBJ1-1, the V gene TRBV2; tentatively, D is TRBD1 (5 bases). Germline CDR1 reads SNHLY; CDR2 reads FYNNEI. This CDR3 region has 15 residues. Trimming pared 4 bases from V and 1 base from J, leaving 13 bases between. The CDR3 nucleotides are TGTGCCAGCAGTGGCGGGGCGTCCCGGAACACTGAAGCTTTCTTT. Its translation: CASSGGASRNTEAFF.

The V and J genes are TRBV14 and TRBJ2-5; D perhaps matches TRBD1 (5 bases). This CDR3 is built from 17 residues. Trimming cost V 4 bases and J 0 bases, with 18 bases left between them. Germline loops: CDR1 SGHDN, CDR2 FVKESK. CDR3 nucleotides: TGTGCCAGCAGCCCAAGAAAAATGACAGACTACCAAGAGACCCAGTACTTC. The encoded protein is CASSPRKMTDYQETQYF. Full variable domain (missing parts from reference TRBV14 and TRBJ2-5): EAGVTQFPSHSVIEKGQTVTLRCDPISGHDNLYWYRRVMGKEIKFLLHFVKESKQDESGMPNNRFLAERTGGTYSTLKVQPAELEDSGVYFCASSPRKMTDYQETQYFGPGTRLLVL.